The subject of this entry is one TCR beta chain. Its antigen is unidentified. Healthy HIV-negative adults with no recent acute infections or vaccinations were recruited as donors. This sample was included in a study of shared clonotypes between healthy human individuals. Study-level background: Each donor contributed plates that comprised three CD4 naive, three CD4 memory, two CD8 naive and one CD8 memory. Findings and caveats of the study: Across subsets, estimated richness was generally greater for naive than for memory populations.

Germline values: CDR1 SNHLY, CDR2 FYNNEI. The ends were cut back, 4 bases at V and 2 bases at J, with 11 bases in the middle. The CDR3 covers 15 residues. Every immunoSEQ plate was one replicate of a subset's evenly spread DNA. Measured with immunoSEQ multiplex PCR; TCRdb has only the in-frame clones, and not every one. The repertoire holds some 680,000 clones, with around four fifths as singletons. The sequence was collected from a woman aged 30 to 39 in good health. The sample comprised memory CD4+ T cells sorted from blood. This sample's subset: CD45RA-negative fraction. The chain links TRBV2 to TRBJ2-2, with a weak D call TRBD2 (6 bases). For the CDR3, the DNA is TGTGCCAGCAGTGGCAGCGGGCCAAACACCGGGGAGCTGTTTTTT. It translates to CASSGSGPNTGELFF.